This T cell receptor beta chain was captured in a study of T-cell memory formation after mild COVID-19. About the study: Largely donor-specific TCR clusters were found.

TCRdb reprocessed the 5' RACE reads via MiXCR and lists one record per CDR3 protein. The profile covers about 390,000 distinct CDR3 sequences, with approximately 15% appearing a single time and under 25% taken by the ten largest. This clonotype was counted a few times. CDR3 length equals 15 residues. V was pared by 3 bases and J by 5 bases, with 7 bases of the junction left unmatched. CDR1 is LGHNA and CDR2 is YSLEER in the germline V gene. Specimen: PBMCs or a T cell subset sorted from them (not recorded which). V usage is TRBV4-3 and J usage is TRBJ1-5; 7 bases are shared with TRBD1. The source of this sequence is a man younger than 35 who had mild COVID-19 (a few samples of this study predate the infection). Cell type and time point are not known. The CDR3 reads CASSHQVRGDQPQHF. CDR3 DNA sequence: TGCGCCAGCAGCCACCAAGTCAGGGGGGATCAGCCCCAGCATTTT.